This T cell receptor (beta chain) stems from a study of T cell changes during pregnancy in multiple sclerosis. The assay was immunoSEQ multiplex PCR, and TCRdb's table has in-frame clones only and misses some. In the table there are about 27,000 clones, roughly 89% of which are singletons. This CDR3 region has 15 residues. Germline V gives CDR1 SNHLY, CDR2 FYNNEI. The V segment lost 6 bases and the J segment 1 base; nucleotides outside the gene matches: 7. The genes are TRBV2 and TRBJ2-7; 9 bases are a match to TRBD1. The source is a female donor with multiple sclerosis, enrolled in a pregnancy study. This sample comprised CD8+ T cells from peripheral blood mononuclear cells, obtained in the second trimester of pregnancy. CDR3 DNA sequence: TGTGCCAGCAGCGCCGAGGGGACAGGGTCCTACGAGCAGTACTTC. Translated: CASSAEGTGSYEQYF. The complete variable domain, with remaining parts taken from reference TRBV2 and TRBJ2-7, reads EPEVTQTPSHQVTQMGQEVILRCVPISNHLYFYWYRQILGQKVEFLVSFYNNEISEKSEIFDDQFSVERPDGSNFTLKIRSTKLEDSAMYFCASSAEGTGSYEQYFGPGTRLTVT.